The clone carrying this T cell receptor beta chain was counted ten times or more. RNA was extracted from bulk tissue without any cell sorting. More than 3 cm separated this lung sample from the edge of the tumor. The record originates from a study of tumor and adjacent non-tumor tissue in lung cancer. Three rounds of nested PCR, following a modified ARM-PCR protocol, produced the TCRbeta library. Using its own MiXCR run on the multiplex PCR reads, TCRdb lists one record per CDR3 protein. The table has about 100,000 distinct CDR3 sequences, roughly 60% seen once. Sequencing was performed on distant non-tumor lung tissue. This sequence originates from a man aged 25 to 40 with non-small cell lung cancer.

CDR3 DNA sequence: TGTGCCAGCAGCCCTCACGTTAGGGGCACAGATACGCAGTATTTT. This gives the protein CASSPHVRGTDTQYF. The chain couples TRBV14 to TRBJ2-3; D is uncertain. In germline, CDR1 is SGHDN, CDR2 FVKESK. The CDR3 loop spans 15 amino acids. V dropped 4 bases and J dropped 1 base, with 12 bases sitting between them.